One and the same sample provided the 22 T cell receptor beta chains below, sequenced in a study of blood T cell repertoires in COVID-19. The protocol was immunoSEQ multiplex PCR, while the TCRdb copy is restricted to in-frame clones and leaves out a portion. Counted here are 65,000 to 80,000 clones, over 80% occurring once; the ten biggest clones make up 5.8%. Material: peripheral blood. The receptor set was obtained from a middle-aged man with active COVID-19.

This rearrangement joins TRBV5-1 to TRBJ1-1; D is perhaps TRBD1 (5 bases). The CDR3 is made up of 14 amino acids. Germline V lookup: CDR1 SGHRS, CDR2 YFSETQ. Trimming removed 1 base at V and 3 bases at J, with 10 bases between. The CDR3 region has the DNA TGCGCCAGCAGCTTGTTAGACAGCTACACTGAAGCTTTCTTT. This gives the protein CASSLLDSYTEAFF.

The chain recombines TRBV13 with TRBJ2-3; 7 nucleotides agree with TRBD2. J lost 2 bases, V lost 5 bases, and 13 bases had no gene match. Germline V lookup: CDR1 PRHDT, CDR2 FYEKMQ (reference sequence). This CDR3 comprises 17 residues. DNA for the CDR3: TGTGCCAGCAGCACGGGAATAGCGGGTCGAAACACAGATACGCAGTATTTT. It encodes CASSTGIAGRNTDTQYF.

J is TRBJ2-3 and V is TRBV7-2, with 7 bases aligning to TRBD2. Germline V lookup: CDR1 SGHTA, CDR2 FQGNSA. J lost 0 bases, V lost 0 bases, and 3 bases had no gene match. The CDR3 sequence is 16 residues long. CDR3 nucleotides: TGTGCCAGCAGCTTAGCGGGGGGAGGGAGCACAGATACGCAGTATTTT. Translation: CASSLAGGGSTDTQYF.

The chain couples TRBV2 to TRBJ1-4; 8 bases match TRBD1. This CDR3 region has 14 residues. The germline CDR1 and CDR2 sequences are SNHLY and FYNNEI. V gave up 3 bases and J gave up 10 bases; unmatched junction bases: 7. CDR3 nucleotide sequence: TGTGCCAGCAGTGATGAGACAGGGGTCGGAAAACTGTTTTTT. It yields the protein CASSDETGVGKLFF. Full variable domain (missing parts from reference TRBV2 and TRBJ1-4): EPEVTQTPSHQVTQMGQEVILRCVPISNHLYFYWYRQILGQKVEFLVSFYNNEISEKSEIFDDQFSVERPDGSNFTLKIRSTKLEDSAMYFCASSDETGVGKLFFGSGTQLSVL.

V gene TRBV28 combines with J gene TRBJ1-2; D ambiguous. The V gene's germline CDR1 is MDHEN and CDR2 SYDVKM. Trimming stripped 7 bases from V and 3 bases from J, with 15 bases between. The CDR3 has 14 residues. The CDR3 spells CASTTRASYYGYTF. As DNA, the CDR3 is TGTGCCAGCACCACTAGGGCTAGCTACTATGGCTACACCTTC.

The rearrangement joins TRBV18 to TRBJ2-6; TRBD1 is a possible D gene (6 bases). The V gene lost 4 bases and the J gene lost 2 bases, with 18 bases spanning the gap. The germline V gene encodes CDR1 KGHSH and CDR2 LQKENI. The CDR3 totals 18 residues. This CDR3 reads CASSLRIGGTTGANVLTF. The CDR3, as DNA: TGTGCCAGCTCACTCCGCATAGGGGGTACAACTGGGGCCAACGTCCTGACTTTC. The full variable domain, completed using reference TRBV18 and TRBJ2-6, is NAGVMQNPRHLVRRRGQEARLRCSPMKGHSHVYWYRQLPEEGLKFMVYLQKENIIDESGMPKERFSAEFPKEGPSILRIQQVVRGDSAAYFCASSLRIGGTTGANVLTFGAGSRLTVL.

V is TRBV9 and J is TRBJ2-1, with D maybe TRBD1 (6 bases). The CDR3 extends over 14 amino acids. Per the germline V gene, CDR1 is SGDLS and CDR2 is YYNGEE. Between the trimmed V and J ends, which lost 2 bases and 6 bases, there was a span of 12 bases. The CDR3 sequence is CASSVTSGANEQFF. CDR3 DNA sequence: TGTGCCAGCAGCGTTACTTCAGGGGCCAATGAGCAGTTCTTC. The whole variable domain, filled in from reference TRBV9 and TRBJ2-1, reads DSGVTQTPKHLITATGQRVTLRCSPRSGDLSVYWYQQSLDQGLQFLIQYYNGEERAKGNILERFSAQQFPDLHSELNLSSLELGDSALYFCASSVTSGANEQFFGPGTRLTVL.

This chain links TRBV4-1 with TRBJ1-5; no clear D. Germline CDR1 MGHRA, CDR2 YSYEKL. The CDR3 covers 18 residues. Trimming left V 0 bases short and J 2 bases short, with 17 bases between. CDR3 nucleotide sequence: TGCGCCAGCAGCCAAGAAGCCCCTGACGACTTTGGCAATCAGCCCCAGCATTTT. Protein: CASSQEAPDDFGNQPQHF.

This rearrangement joins TRBV24-1 to TRBJ2-5; D perhaps matches TRBD1 (10 bases). The CDR3 totals 19 residues. Germline CDR1 reads KGHDR; CDR2 reads SFDVKD. V lost 1 base to trimming and J lost 2 bases, with 22 bases between them. CDR3 amino acids: CATSDFFAGGDRGQETQYF. CDR3 sequence (DNA): TGTGCCACCAGTGATTTTTTCGCGGGAGGGGACAGGGGACAAGAGACCCAGTACTTC.

The V gene is TRBV10-3, the J gene TRBJ1-5, with 7 nucleotides matching TRBD1. The CDR3 is 14 amino acids. With 3 bases clipped from V and 9 bases from J, the junction kept 8 bases outside the gene matches. Looked up from germline, CDR1 is ENHRY and CDR2 is SYGVKD. CDR3 in amino acids: CAISDRGATGPQHF. The CDR3 coding sequence is TGTGCCATCAGTGACAGGGGGGCTACCGGGCCCCAGCATTTT.

V usage is TRBV5-1 and J usage is TRBJ1-6; 8 nucleotides match TRBD1. The CDR3 has 16 amino acids. CDR1 SGHRS and CDR2 YFSETQ come from the germline V gene. V dropped 4 bases and J dropped 4; count of bases not matched to a gene: 7. The CDR3 DNA follows: TGCGCCAGCAGCCAAGGACAGGGTGATTATAATTCACCCCTCCACTTT. Protein: CASSQGQGDYNSPLHF.

The table lists this clone with a few counts. The chain couples TRBV5-5 to TRBJ2-1; the D gene is possibly TRBD2 (6 bases). Trimming shortened V by 7 bases and J by 2 bases, and 22 bases separated the two germline ends. Germline V gene lookup returns CDR1 SGHKS and CDR2 YYEKEE (reference sequence). This CDR3 has 17 amino acids. CDR3 in DNA: TGTGCCAGCGTCACTAGCTTTGGGCGGGGCGCCTACAATGAGCAGTTCTTC. It translates to CASVTSFGRGAYNEQFF.

The chain is built from TRBV6-6 and TRBJ2-7, with TRBD1 matching 10 bases. This CDR3 has 14 amino acids. Germline assignment: CDR1 MNHNY and CDR2 SVGAGI (reference sequence). Unmatched junction bases numbered 5, after V lost 4 bases and J lost 5 bases. The CDR3 protein is CASSSLGQGDEQYF. CDR3 sequence (DNA): TGTGCCAGCAGTTCCTTAGGACAGGGGGACGAGCAGTACTTC.

The chain couples TRBV4-2 to TRBJ2-5, with 9 bases matching TRBD2. CDR1 and CDR2 from the germline V gene are LGHNA and YNFKEQ. The V and J ends lost 0 bases and 0 bases, in that order; junction bases with no gene match: 5. The CDR3 has 17 amino acids. The chain's CDR3 is CASSQESAGGHQETQYF. The CDR3 DNA is TGTGCCAGCAGCCAAGAATCAGCGGGGGGACACCAAGAGACCCAGTACTTC.

J is TRBJ1-6 and V is TRBV4-3; D gene uncertain. The germline gives CDR1 LGHNA, CDR2 YSLEER. The CDR3 is made up of 13 amino acids. The V gene lost 0 bases and the J gene lost 10 bases, with 7 bases spanning the gap. CDR3: CASSQEPVSPLHF. The CDR3 region has the DNA TGCGCCAGCAGCCAAGAGCCAGTCTCACCCCTCCACTTT.

The CDR3 sequence is CASSPIAEGYTDTQYF. The CDR3 nucleotides are TGTGCCAGCTCGCCAATTGCCGAGGGCTACACAGATACGCAGTATTTT. The chain recombines TRBV18 with TRBJ2-3; maybe TRBD2 (5 bases). V lost 6 bases and J lost 2, with 18 bases in between. Germline values: CDR1 KGHSH, CDR2 LQKENI. The CDR3 has 16 residues.

This clone was observed a handful of times. The chain employs TRBV18 and TRBJ2-5; D not certain. The CDR3 runs to 13 residues. Germline-derived CDR1 and CDR2 are KGHSH and LQKENI. With 8 bases removed from V and 2 bases from J, the gap between germline ends came to 12 bases. The DNA of the CDR3 is TGTGCCAGCGGGCTACGGCTGCAAGAGACCCAGTACTTC. It codes for CASGLRLQETQYF.

This clone was picked up many times. The V and J genes are TRBV2 and TRBJ1-1; 9 bases map to TRBD1. Per the germline V gene, CDR1 is SNHLY and CDR2 is FYNNEI. Trimming at V came to 4 bases and at J to 5 bases, leaving 2 bases not matched to a gene. The CDR3 has 13 residues. CDR3 DNA: TGTGCCAGCAGTGTAGGGACAGGGACTGAAGCTTTCTTT. It yields the protein CASSVGTGTEAFF.

In regard to this clone: An end of the junction differs from the germline gene, which may be a read error. This chain links TRBV7-7 with TRBJ2-7; 7 nucleotides match TRBD1. This CDR3 is built from 15 residues. In germline, CDR1 is SSHAT, CDR2 FNYEAQ (reference sequence). CDR3 bases: TGTGCTAGCAGCTTAGAGGGGGCTTGCTCCTACGAGCAGTACTTC. It specifies CASSLEGACSYEQYF.

The V and J genes are TRBV19 and TRBJ2-2; D not resolved. V was trimmed by 11 bases and J by 4 bases, leaving 23 bases between them. The CDR3 has 16 amino acids. From germline, CDR1 is LNHDA and CDR2 SQIVND (reference sequence). The CDR3 sequence: CASQPRRTSGTGELFF. DNA of the CDR3: TGTGCCTCCCAGCCGCGGCGAACCTCGGGCACCGGGGAGCTGTTTTTT.

This clone was found a few times. The V and J genes are TRBV4-2 and TRBJ2-2, with 9 bases aligning to TRBD1. Germline trimming cut 1 base from V and 6 bases from J; bases unmatched to any gene: 3. The germline CDR1 and CDR2 sequences are LGHNA and YNFKEQ. CDR3 size: 15 residues. Here the CDR3 reads CASSQVGTGSGELFF. The CDR3 nucleotides are TGTGCCAGCAGCCAAGTAGGGACAGGGTCCGGGGAGCTGTTTTTT.

This chain links TRBV29-1 with TRBJ2-7, with D possibly being TRBD2 (5 bases). Germline V CDR1 and CDR2: SQVTM, ANQGSEA. This CDR3 spans 13 amino acids. Trimming took 2 bases from V and 9 from J, leaving 17 bases between them. The CDR3 region has the DNA TGCAGCGTTGAATTCGGAGGCGCCCGCGGGCAGTACTTC. It codes for CSVEFGGARGQYF.